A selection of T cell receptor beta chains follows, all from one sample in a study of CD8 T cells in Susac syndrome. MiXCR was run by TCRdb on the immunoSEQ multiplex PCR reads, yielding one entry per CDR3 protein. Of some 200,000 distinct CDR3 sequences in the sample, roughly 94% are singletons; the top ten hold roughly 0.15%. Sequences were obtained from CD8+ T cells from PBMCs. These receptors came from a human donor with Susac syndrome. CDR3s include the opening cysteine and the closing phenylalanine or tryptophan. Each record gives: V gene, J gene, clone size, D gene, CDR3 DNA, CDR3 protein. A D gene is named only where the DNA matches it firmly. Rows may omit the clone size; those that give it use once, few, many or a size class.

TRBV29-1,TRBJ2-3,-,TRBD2,TGCAGCGTTGAAAGCCTAGCGGGAATCACAGATACGCAGTATTTT,CSVESLAGITDTQYF
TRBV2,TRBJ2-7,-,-,TGTGCCAGCCATCACTCCGGGAAAGACGAGCAGTACTTC,CASHHSGKDEQYF
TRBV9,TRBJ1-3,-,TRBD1,TGTGCCAGCAGCGTAGGGGACAGGGATCAGTCCGCTGGAAACACCATATATTTT,CASSVGDRDQSAGNTIYF
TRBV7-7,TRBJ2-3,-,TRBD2,TGTGCTAGCAGCTTAACGGCGGGGGGCGCAGATACGCAGTATTTT,CASSLTAGGADTQYF
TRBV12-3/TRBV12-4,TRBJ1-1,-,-,TGTGCCAGCAGTCCCCAGGGGAATGAAGCTTTCTTT,CASSPQGNEAFF
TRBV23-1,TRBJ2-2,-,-,TGCGCCAGCAGTCCACAAGAATTCGACAGGCGGAACACCGGGGAGCTGTTTTTT,CASSPQEFDRRNTGELFF
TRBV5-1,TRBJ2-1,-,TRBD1,TGCGCCAGCAGCTTGGAGACAGGGCCCAATGAGCAGTTCTTC,CASSLETGPNEQFF
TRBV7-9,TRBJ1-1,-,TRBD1,TGTGCCAGCGCCTTCTCAGGGGGGGGCACTGAAGCTTTCTTT,CASAFSGGGTEAFF
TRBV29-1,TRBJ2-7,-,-,TGCAGCGTTGAAGAGAAGTTACGAGTTGGCGAGCAGTACTTC,CSVEEKLRVGEQYF
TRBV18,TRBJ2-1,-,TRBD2,TGTGCCAGCTCACCTTTTAGCGGGGGGACCTACAATGAGCAGTTCTTC,CASSPFSGGTYNEQFF
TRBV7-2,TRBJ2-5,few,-,TGTGCCAGCAGCTTTACAGAGACCCAGTACTTC,CASSFTETQYF
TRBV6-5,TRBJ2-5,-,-,TGTGCCAGCAGTTTAACACTAGCAGGTCAAGAGACCCAGTACTTC,CASSLTLAGQETQYF
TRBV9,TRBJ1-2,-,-,TGTGCCAGCAGCGACAGTGTCGGTAATGGCTACACCTTC,CASSDSVGNGYTF
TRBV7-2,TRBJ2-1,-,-,TGTGCCAGCAGCCTATTGGTTTATGAGCAGTTCTTC,CASSLLVYEQFF
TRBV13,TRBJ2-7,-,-,TGTGCCAGCAGCACTAGTGGACATAAACTGCTCTACGAGCAGTACTTC,CASSTSGHKLLYEQYF
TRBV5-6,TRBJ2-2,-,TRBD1,TGTGCCAGCAGTTGGGGACAGGGGGCTGTAGGGGAGCTGTTTTTT,CASSWGQGAVGELFF
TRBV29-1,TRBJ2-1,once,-,TGCAGCGTTGCTTGGGCAGCCGACAATGAGCAGTTCTTC,CSVAWAADNEQFF
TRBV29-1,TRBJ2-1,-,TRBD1,TGCAGCGTTCCCGGGACAGCCATCTCCTACAATGAGCAGTTCTTC,CSVPGTAISYNEQFF
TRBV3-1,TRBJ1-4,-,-,TGTGCCAGCAGCCATACACAGGGCCTCAGTGAAAAACTGTTTTTT,CASSHTQGLSEKLFF
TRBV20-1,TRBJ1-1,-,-,TGCAGTGCGAGCTCTGGGGGGGACACTGAAGCTTTCTTT,CSASSGGDTEAFF
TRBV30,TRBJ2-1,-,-,TGTGCCTGGAGTAGCGGACCCAGCTCCTACAATGAGCAGTTCTTC,CAWSSGPSSYNEQFF
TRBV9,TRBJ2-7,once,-,TGTGCCAGCAGCCCCTCCGGAAGCCCCTACGAGCAGTACTTC,CASSPSGSPYEQYF
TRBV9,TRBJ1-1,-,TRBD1,TGTGCCAGCAGCGTTCAGGGGGCGGGGGACACTGAAGCTTTCTTT,CASSVQGAGDTEAFF
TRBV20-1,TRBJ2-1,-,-,TGCAGTGCTAGGGGGTTGCAGGGTTACAATGAGCAGTTCTTC,CSARGLQGYNEQFF
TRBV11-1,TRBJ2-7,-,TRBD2,TGTGCCAGCAGCCCTCCATGGACTAGCGGGGGGGCCGAGCAGTACTTC,CASSPPWTSGGAEQYF
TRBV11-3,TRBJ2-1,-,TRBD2,TGTGCCAGCAGCTTAGGCCTAGCGGGGGGTAAGCTTCTCAATGAGCAGTTCTTC,CASSLGLAGGKLLNEQFF
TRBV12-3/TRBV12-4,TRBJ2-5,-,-,TGTGCCAGCCGCCCCCAGGGCGGGGAAGAGACCCAGTACTTC,CASRPQGGEETQYF
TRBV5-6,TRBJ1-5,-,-,TGTGCCAGCAGCTTTCCGGGTGAGGTGGATCAGCCCCAGCATTTT,CASSFPGEVDQPQHF
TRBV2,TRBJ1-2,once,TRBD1,TGTGCCAGCAGTGAAGCGGGACAGGGCTATGGCTACACCTTC,CASSEAGQGYGYTF
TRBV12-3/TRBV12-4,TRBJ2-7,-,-,TGTGCCAGCAGCCCCGGGGCTCCTGAGGGGTTCGACGAGCAGTACTTC,CASSPGAPEGFDEQYF
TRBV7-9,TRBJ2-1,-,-,TGTGCCAGCAGCTTAGCCAGTTACAATGAGCAGTTCTTC,CASSLASYNEQFF